The entry that follows covers one TCR beta chain sequence. Its cognate antigen is unknown. The assay was immunoSEQ multiplex PCR, and TCRdb's table has in-frame clones only and misses some. In the table there are tens of thousands of clones, 80% to 90% of which are singletons. Time point indicated: week 47, end of study. The investigators gave 300 ug of mutant IDH1 20-mer peptide in each vaccine dose, together with topical imiquimod. Across weeks 1, 3, 5, 7, 11, 15, 19 and 23, patients received a vaccination each time, eight in all. The data stem from a study of a mutant IDH1 vaccine in newly diagnosed glioma. Study overall: The first vaccination came 4-6 weeks after radiotherapy alone, or with temozolomide cycles.

The study, taken as a whole, reports: Changes in the top peripheral T cell clonotypes seemingly had no bearing on pseudoprogression.

The clonotype comes from a man aged 35 to 55 with glioma. The sample was PBMCs, taken from a glioma patient whose treatment included an IDH1 peptide vaccine.

The chain's CDR3 is CASSLISGLAGGRTYEQYF. The CDR3 coding sequence is TGTGCCAGCAGCCTCATTTCAGGACTAGCGGGCGGTAGGACCTACGAGCAGTACTTC. V usage is TRBV14 and J usage is TRBJ2-5; 11 nucleotides match TRBD2. The DNA end is a closer match to TRBJ2-7, so the J assignment may be wrong. Germline V gene data show CDR1 as SGHDN and CDR2 as FVKESK. This CDR3 is 19 amino acids long.